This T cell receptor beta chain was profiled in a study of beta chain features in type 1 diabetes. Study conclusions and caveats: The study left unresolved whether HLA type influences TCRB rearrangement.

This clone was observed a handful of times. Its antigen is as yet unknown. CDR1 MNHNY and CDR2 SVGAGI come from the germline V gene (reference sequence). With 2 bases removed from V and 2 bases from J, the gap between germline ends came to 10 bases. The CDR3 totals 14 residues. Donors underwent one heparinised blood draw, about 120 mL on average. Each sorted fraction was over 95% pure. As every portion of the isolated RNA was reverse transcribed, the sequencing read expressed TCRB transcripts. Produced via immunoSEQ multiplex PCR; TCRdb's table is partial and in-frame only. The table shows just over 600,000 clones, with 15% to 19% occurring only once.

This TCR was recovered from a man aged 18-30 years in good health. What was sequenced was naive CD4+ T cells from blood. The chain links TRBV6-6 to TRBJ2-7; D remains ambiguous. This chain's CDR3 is CASSYQDVTYEQYF. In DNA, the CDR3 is TGTGCCAGCAGTTACCAGGACGTCACCTACGAGCAGTACTTC.